The T cell receptor beta chain under discussion was sequenced for a study of shared clonotypes between healthy human individuals. Study-wide findings and caveats: Limitation of the genetic and exposure-history diversity represented came from the few donors.

About this clone itself: Antigen unknown.

Germline CDR1 and CDR2: SGDLS and YYNGEE. CDR3 length: 17 residues. V lost 4 bases and J 3 bases, leaving 23 bases between the germline ends. Profiled with immunoSEQ multiplex PCR; TCRdb holds only in-frame clones, not every one. The data contain about 2.1 million clones, around 93% of them singletons. Naive CD8 cells comprised CD45RO-negative, CCR7-positively selected cells, excluding terminally differentiated effector memory CD45RA+ cells. The TCR comes from a man between 18 and 35 years old in good health. Some clones in this sample may be carry-over from other donors' samples. Sample: naive CD8+ T cells from PBMCs. This chain connects TRBV9 to TRBJ2-7, with a weak D call TRBD1 (5 bases). The CDR3 nucleotides read TGTGCCAGCAGCTCTCCTCAGCAGGGTTTACAAGGCTACGAGCAGTACTTC. Translating it yields CASSSPQQGLQGYEQYF. Filled out from reference TRBV9 and TRBJ2-7, the complete variable domain reads DSGVTQTPKHLITATGQRVTLRCSPRSGDLSVYWYQQSLDQGLQFLIQYYNGEERAKGNILERFSAQQFPDLHSELNLSSLELGDSALYFCASSSPQQGLQGYEQYFGPGTRLTVT.